This T cell receptor beta chain is drawn from a study of control samples from healthy donors and cancer patients. CDR1 MNHNS and CDR2 SASEGT come from the germline V gene. V dropped 2 bases and J dropped 7; count of bases not matched to a gene: 7. This CDR3 comprises 16 residues. Data came from immunoSEQ multiplex PCR; TCRdb stores just in-frame clones and leaves some out. This sample carries roughly 200,000 clones, around 93% of them seen once, and the ten largest clones take more than 1.2%. The chain carries TRBV6-1 and TRBJ1-5, with 11 nucleotides matching TRBD1. This clonotype originated in a man younger than 35 in good health. Sequencing input: blood. The CDR3 loop reads CASSESGQGARQPQHF. CDR3 bases: TGTGCCAGCAGTGAAAGTGGACAGGGGGCCCGGCAGCCCCAGCATTTT.